Presented here are 27 T cell receptor beta chains from one specimen sequenced in a study of blood T cell repertoires in COVID-19. The repertoire was sequenced with immunoSEQ multiplex PCR; TCRdb's copy has only in-frame clones and lacks some. The profile shows around 300,000 clones, about 85% of them singletons. Input material: peripheral blood. The receptors were sampled from a human donor in a cohort sampled during active COVID-19.

V usage is TRBV25-1 and J usage is TRBJ1-2; no definite D call. The CDR3 length is 14 residues. V lost 3 bases to trimming and J lost 5 bases, with 13 bases between them. Germline assignment: CDR1 MGHDK and CDR2 SYGVNS. The CDR3 spells CASSDSSVTYGYTF. CDR3 in DNA: TGTGCCAGCAGTGATTCTTCAGTGACTTATGGCTACACCTTC.

This chain uses TRBV6-5 with TRBJ1-1; 9 nucleotides match TRBD1. Germline values: CDR1 MNHEY, CDR2 SVGAGI. The ends lost 6 bases at V and 3 bases at J; junction bases unmatched: 2. CDR3 length equals 13 residues. This chain's CDR3 is CASRGTGYTEAFF. Written as DNA, the CDR3 is TGTGCCAGCAGGGGGACAGGGTACACTGAAGCTTTCTTT.

The chain employs TRBV6-5 and TRBJ2-1; 11 bases fit TRBD1. V shed 6 bases and J 8 bases; nucleotides not matched to a gene: 3. The CDR3 covers 13 residues. CDR1 and CDR2 (germline): MNHEY, SVGAGI. CDR3 bases: TGTGCCAGCAGGGGGACAGGGGGAGATGAGCAGTTCTTC. The encoded protein is CASRGTGGDEQFF.

V usage is TRBV15 and J usage is TRBJ2-7; 12 positions match TRBD1. The CDR3 loop spans 16 amino acids. Trimming took 0 bases from V and 7 from J; bases not matched to a gene: 7. Per germline, CDR1 LNHNV and CDR2 YYDKDF (reference sequence). CDR3 protein: CATSRDNRDRGREQYF. CDR3 DNA: TGTGCCACCAGCAGAGATAACCGGGACAGGGGGCGAGAGCAGTACTTC.

CDR3 amino acids: CASSYSGLAGIQETQYF. CDR3 in DNA: TGTGCCAGCAGTTACTCGGGGCTAGCGGGTATCCAAGAGACCCAGTACTTC. The V and J genes are TRBV6-2 or TRBV6-3 and TRBJ2-5; 8 nucleotides align to TRBD2. Germline lookup yields CDR1 MNHEY and CDR2 SVGEGT. The CDR3 length is 17 residues. V was clipped by 0 bases and J by 1 base; unmatched bases: 7.

The CDR3 loop reads CAIRTGPSGSVEQYF. For the CDR3, the DNA is TGTGCCATCAGGACAGGACCTAGCGGGAGTGTCGAGCAGTACTTC. The chain has TRBV10-3 and TRBJ2-7; 10 bases line up with TRBD2. The CDR3 is made up of 15 amino acids. V lost 6 bases and J lost 6; bases outside the gene matches: 11. CDR1 is ENHRY and CDR2 is SYGVKD in the germline V gene.

V usage is TRBV4-1 and J usage is TRBJ1-5; D remains unclear. This CDR3 has 14 residues. Between the trimmed V and J ends, which lost 5 bases and 2 bases, there was a span of 10 bases. Per the germline V gene, CDR1 is MGHRA and CDR2 is YSYEKL. CDR3 sequence reads: CASSSEGGNQPQHF. The CDR3 coding sequence is TGCGCCAGCAGCTCGGAGGGTGGCAATCAGCCCCAGCATTTT.

J is TRBJ2-7 and V is TRBV6-5, with 11 bases identical to TRBD1. V lost 0 bases, J lost 5 bases, and 3 bases stayed unmatched. The CDR3 is 15 residues long. Germline CDR1 and CDR2: MNHEY and SVGAGI. Here the CDR3 reads CASSYSWDRGNEQYF. The CDR3 DNA follows: TGTGCCAGCAGTTACTCCTGGGACAGGGGGAACGAGCAGTACTTC.

The chain uses TRBV28 and TRBJ2-7; maybe TRBD2 (5 bases). The V end was cut by 1 base, the J end by 3 bases, with 7 bases between. The CDR3 length is 13 residues. From germline, CDR1 is MDHEN and CDR2 SYDVKM. This CDR3 is CASSLSGLYEQYF. CDR3 nucleotide sequence: TGTGCCAGCAGTTTATCCGGACTCTACGAGCAGTACTTC. The full variable domain, in which reference TRBV28 and TRBJ2-7 provide the parts outside the CDR3, is DVKVTQSSRYLVKRTGEKVFLECVQDMDHENMFWYRQDPGLGLRLIYFSYDVKMKEKGDIPEGYSVSREKKERFSLILESASTNQTSMYLCASSLSGLYEQYFGPGTRLTVT.

V usage is TRBV6-5 and J usage is TRBJ2-3, with 9 bases lining up with TRBD2. The germline gives CDR1 MNHEY, CDR2 SVGAGI. The CDR3 has 15 amino acids. The V gene end was trimmed by 5 bases and the J gene end by 3 bases; junction bases not matched to a gene: 6. The CDR3 loop reads CASSTGGRETDTQYF. The CDR3 DNA follows: TGTGCCAGCAGTACCGGCGGGAGGGAGACAGATACGCAGTATTTT.

The chain couples TRBV12-3 or TRBV12-4 to TRBJ1-2; TRBD1 matches at 10 bases. The trim removed 7 bases at V and 7 bases at J, leaving 6 bases unmatched. There are 13 residues in the CDR3. CDR3 protein: CASNWDRGSGYTF. CDR3 nucleotide sequence: TGTGCCAGCAATTGGGACAGGGGATCTGGCTACACCTTC.

This chain uses TRBV5-6 with TRBJ2-7; 7 bases align to TRBD2. This CDR3 has 14 residues. Germline V gene sequence: CDR1 SGHDT, CDR2 YYEEEE. Trimming at V came to 4 bases and at J to 2 bases, leaving 6 bases not matched to a gene. CDR3 region: CASSGRLAAYEQYF. DNA for the CDR3: TGTGCCAGCAGCGGCAGGCTAGCGGCCTACGAGCAGTACTTC. The full variable domain, its missing parts supplied by reference TRBV5-6 and TRBJ2-7, is DAGVTQSPTHLIKTRGQQVTLRCSPKSGHDTVSWYQQALGQGPQFIFQYYEEEERQRGNFPDRFSGHQFPNYSSELNVNALLLGDSALYLCASSGRLAAYEQYFGPGTRLTVT.

The chain employs TRBV28 and TRBJ2-3; 8 bases are shared with TRBD1. Per germline, CDR1 MDHEN and CDR2 SYDVKM. CDR3 length: 14 amino acids. With 6 bases clipped from V and 6 bases from J, the junction kept 8 bases outside the gene matches. The CDR3 spells CASRAGGGPDTQYF. Here the CDR3 DNA reads TGTGCCAGCAGAGCAGGGGGCGGACCTGATACGCAGTATTTT.

This clone was seen more than once but under ten times. This rearrangement joins TRBV5-4 to TRBJ1-4; D remains unclear. Germline V gene lookup returns CDR1 SGHNT and CDR2 YYREEE (reference sequence). Deletions cut 5 bases from V and 5 bases from J, with 10 bases between. CDR3 length: 13 amino acids. Here the CDR3 reads CASRSPPNEKLFF. In DNA, the CDR3 is TGTGCCAGCAGAAGCCCCCCGAATGAAAAACTGTTTTTT.

This chain uses TRBV15 with TRBJ1-3; maybe TRBD1 (5 bases). CDR1 and CDR2 (germline): LNHNV, YYDKDF (reference sequence). This CDR3 spans 16 amino acids. Trimming took 4 bases from V and 4 from J, leaving 17 bases between them. The CDR3 DNA follows: TGTGCCACCAGCAAAACCATGGGGACTTCCGGAAACACCATATATTTT. As protein: CATSKTMGTSGNTIYF.

The chain has TRBV19 and TRBJ1-5, with 7 bases fitting TRBD1. V dropped 4 bases and J dropped 0; count of bases not matched to a gene: 12. This CDR3 has 18 amino acids. From germline, CDR1 is LNHDA and CDR2 SQIVND (reference sequence). This chain's CDR3 is CASSSDGTAKNSNQPQHF. The CDR3 coding sequence is TGTGCCAGTAGTAGTGACGGGACAGCAAAAAATAGCAATCAGCCCCAGCATTTT.

V and J are TRBV3-1 (or the pseudogene TRBV3-2) and TRBJ2-7; D is perhaps TRBD1 (6 bases). The CDR3 consists of 18 residues. Germline-derived CDR1 and CDR2 are LGHDT and YNNKEL (reference sequence). Trimming removed 2 bases from V and 3 bases from J, with 23 bases in between. CDR3 amino acids: CASSQNSVTDSLLYEQYF. The CDR3 DNA reads as TGTGCCAGCAGCCAAAACTCCGTCACGGACAGCCTACTCTACGAGCAGTACTTC.

The chain joins TRBV27 to TRBJ1-2; D unresolved. Germline-derived CDR1 and CDR2 are MNHEY and SMNVEV (reference sequence). Trimming took 6 bases from V and 5 from J, leaving 13 bases between them. The CDR3 consists of 13 residues. The CDR3 spells CASSFLDSYGYTF. CDR3 in DNA: TGTGCCAGCAGCTTTCTTGACTCGTATGGCTACACCTTC.

This chain connects TRBV5-1 to TRBJ1-2; the match to TRBD1 covers 8 bases. The CDR3 loop spans 13 amino acids. The J segment lost 8 bases and the V segment lost 3 bases, leaving 6 bases of the junction unmatched. Germline V gives CDR1 SGHRS, CDR2 YFSETQ. The CDR3 sequence is CASSSESGGGYTF. In DNA form, the CDR3 reads TGCGCCAGCAGCTCCGAATCAGGGGGCGGCTACACCTTC.

The chain recombines TRBV2 with TRBJ2-2; 14 bases fit TRBD2. This CDR3 comprises 14 residues. CDR1 is SNHLY, CDR2 FYNNEI, per germline. Trimming at V came to 8 bases and at J to 9 bases, leaving 5 bases not matched to a gene. As DNA, the CDR3 is TGTGCCAGCGGGACTAGCGGGAGTGGATGGGAGCTGTTTTTT. Translated, it gives CASGTSGSGWELFF.

A single count supports this clone. V is TRBV11-3 and J is TRBJ2-3; 10 bases fit TRBD2. Germline CDR1 SGHNT, CDR2 YENEEA. The CDR3 covers 14 residues. V shed 6 bases and J 6 bases; nucleotides not matched to a gene: 6. In DNA form, the CDR3 reads TGTGCCAGCAGTTCTAGCGGGAGAGGGGATACGCAGTATTTT. Amino acids: CASSSSGRGDTQYF.

The chain joins TRBV7-9 to TRBJ2-5; 11 bases are shared with TRBD2. The V gene end was trimmed by 2 bases and the J gene end by 4 bases; junction bases not matched to a gene: 12. This CDR3 region has 18 residues. Germline lookup yields CDR1 SEHNR and CDR2 FQNEAQ (reference sequence). The CDR3, as DNA: TGTGCCAGCAGCTTATCGGGACTAGCGGTTACATACAGAGAGACCCAGTACTTC. It codes for CASSLSGLAVTYRETQYF.

The chain recombines TRBV19 with TRBJ1-6; no definite D call. Trimming pared 9 bases from V and 6 bases from J, leaving 12 bases between. Germline V lookup: CDR1 LNHDA, CDR2 SQIVND (reference sequence). The CDR3 length is 13 residues. The CDR3 here is CASARAVNSPLHF. DNA of the CDR3: TGTGCCAGCGCCCGCGCGGTTAATTCACCCCTCCACTTT.

The V call is TRBV19, the J call TRBJ1-1; D gene unclear. The CDR3 consists of 11 residues. Trimming stripped 11 bases from V and 0 bases from J, with 7 bases between. CDR1 is LNHDA and CDR2 is SQIVND in the germline V gene (reference sequence). The CDR3 DNA sequence: TGTGCCTCAAACTTGAACACTGAAGCTTTCTTT. It encodes CASNLNTEAFF.

This clone was recorded once. The V and J genes are TRBV5-1 and TRBJ2-3; TRBD2 matches at 10 bases. CDR3 size: 16 residues. Germline V gene sequence: CDR1 SGHRS, CDR2 YFSETQ. The ends lost 2 bases at V and 3 bases at J; junction bases unmatched: 6. The CDR3 DNA is TGCGCCAGCAGCTTCTTGGTTAGCGGGAGGACAGATACGCAGTATTTT. Residues: CASSFLVSGRTDTQYF.

The chain joins TRBV5-5 to TRBJ2-2; TRBD1 matches 8 bases. The length of the CDR3 is 14 residues. Germline CDR1 reads SGHKS; CDR2 reads YYEKEE (reference sequence). V lost 7 bases to trimming and J lost 1 base; unmatched junction nucleotides: 3. Here the CDR3 reads CASGTGRNTGELFF. DNA for the CDR3: TGTGCCAGCGGGACAGGACGGAACACCGGGGAGCTGTTTTTT.

This chain links TRBV28 with TRBJ1-5; maybe TRBD1 (6 bases). Trimming left V 7 bases short and J 3 bases short, with 13 bases between. The CDR3 totals 14 residues. CDR1 is MDHEN, CDR2 SYDVKM, per germline. CDR3 loop: CASNRQATNQPQHF. The CDR3 DNA follows: TGTGCCAGCAACCGACAGGCAACCAATCAGCCCCAGCATTTT.